The TCR beta chain described here comes from a study of cytomegalovirus exposure and HLA in healthy donors. The assay was immunoSEQ multiplex PCR, and TCRdb's table has in-frame clones only and misses some. This sample carries under 400,000 clones, approximately 86% of them seen once, and the ten largest clones take more than 0.95%. Trimming took 5 bases from V and 8 from J, leaving 12 bases between them. In germline, CDR1 is SEHNR, CDR2 FQNEAQ (reference sequence). This CDR3 contains 12 residues. This sequence was found in a man aged 25-40 years in good health and CMV-seronegative. The V gene is TRBV7-9, the J gene TRBJ1-2; D unresolved. Sequencing used PBMCs. CDR3 protein: CASSPQTGGYTF. Written as DNA, the CDR3 is TGTGCCAGCAGCCCACAGACCGGCGGCTACACCTTC. The full variable domain, rest sourced from reference TRBV7-9 and TRBJ1-2, is DTGVSQNPRHKITKRGQNVTFRCDPISEHNRLYWYRQTLGQGPEFLTYFQNEAQLEKSRLLSDRFSAERPKGSFSTLEIQRTEQGDSAMYLCASSPQTGGYTFGSGTRLTVV.